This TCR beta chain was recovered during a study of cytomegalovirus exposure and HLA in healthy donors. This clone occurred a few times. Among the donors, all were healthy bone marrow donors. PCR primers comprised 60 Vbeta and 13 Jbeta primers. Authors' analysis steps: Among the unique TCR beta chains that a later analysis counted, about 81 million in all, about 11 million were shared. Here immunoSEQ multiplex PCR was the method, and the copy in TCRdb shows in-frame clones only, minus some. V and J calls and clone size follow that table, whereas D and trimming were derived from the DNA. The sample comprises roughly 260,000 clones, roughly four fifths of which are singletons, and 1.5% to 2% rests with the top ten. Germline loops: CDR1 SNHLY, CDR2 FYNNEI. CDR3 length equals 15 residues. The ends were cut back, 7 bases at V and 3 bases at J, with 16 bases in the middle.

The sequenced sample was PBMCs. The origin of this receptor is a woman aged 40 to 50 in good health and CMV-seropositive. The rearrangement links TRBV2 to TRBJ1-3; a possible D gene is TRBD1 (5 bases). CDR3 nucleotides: TGTGCCAGCACCGTCAGCAAGGGGCGTGGAAACACCATATATTTT. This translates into CASTVSKGRGNTIYF.